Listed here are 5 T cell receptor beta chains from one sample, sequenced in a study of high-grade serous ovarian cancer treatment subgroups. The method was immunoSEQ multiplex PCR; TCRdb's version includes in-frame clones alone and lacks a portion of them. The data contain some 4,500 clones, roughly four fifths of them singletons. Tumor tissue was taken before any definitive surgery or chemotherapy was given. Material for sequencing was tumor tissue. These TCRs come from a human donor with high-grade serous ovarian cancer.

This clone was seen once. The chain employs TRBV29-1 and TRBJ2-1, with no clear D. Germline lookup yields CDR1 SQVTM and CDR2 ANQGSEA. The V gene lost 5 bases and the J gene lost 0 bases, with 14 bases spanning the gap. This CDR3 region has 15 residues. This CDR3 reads CSVHLGGSSYNEQFF. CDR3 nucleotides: TGCAGCGTTCATCTCGGCGGAAGCTCCTACAATGAGCAGTTCTTC.

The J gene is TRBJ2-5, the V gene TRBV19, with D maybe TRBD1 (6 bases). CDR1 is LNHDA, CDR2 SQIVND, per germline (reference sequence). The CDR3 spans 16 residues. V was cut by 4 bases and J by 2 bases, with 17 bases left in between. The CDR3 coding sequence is TGTGCCAGTAGTAGCCCCAGGGGACCCACACAAGAGACCCAGTACTTC. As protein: CASSSPRGPTQETQYF.

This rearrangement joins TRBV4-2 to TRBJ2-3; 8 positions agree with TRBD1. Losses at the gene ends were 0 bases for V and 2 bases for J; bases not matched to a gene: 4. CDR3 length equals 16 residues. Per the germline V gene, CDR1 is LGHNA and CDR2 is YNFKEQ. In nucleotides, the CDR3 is TGTGCCAGCAGCCAAGAAAAGGGACAGGTCACAGATACGCAGTATTTT. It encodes CASSQEKGQVTDTQYF.

CDR3 bases: TGTGCCAGCAGTTTATCGGCAGGAACTGAGCAGTTCTTC. This sequence encodes CASSLSAGTEQFF. The genes are TRBV27 and TRBJ2-1, with D unresolved. Looked up from germline, CDR1 is MNHEY and CDR2 is SMNVEV (reference sequence). The germline V and J ends were trimmed by 0 bases and 9 bases, with 9 bases remaining between them. The CDR3 contains 13 residues.

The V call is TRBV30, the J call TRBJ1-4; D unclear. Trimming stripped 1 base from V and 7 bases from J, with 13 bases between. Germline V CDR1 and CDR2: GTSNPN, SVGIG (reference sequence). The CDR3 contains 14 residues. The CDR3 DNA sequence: TGTGCCTGGAGTGGACCGGCAGCAGGTGAAAAACTGTTTTTT. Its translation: CAWSGPAAGEKLFF.